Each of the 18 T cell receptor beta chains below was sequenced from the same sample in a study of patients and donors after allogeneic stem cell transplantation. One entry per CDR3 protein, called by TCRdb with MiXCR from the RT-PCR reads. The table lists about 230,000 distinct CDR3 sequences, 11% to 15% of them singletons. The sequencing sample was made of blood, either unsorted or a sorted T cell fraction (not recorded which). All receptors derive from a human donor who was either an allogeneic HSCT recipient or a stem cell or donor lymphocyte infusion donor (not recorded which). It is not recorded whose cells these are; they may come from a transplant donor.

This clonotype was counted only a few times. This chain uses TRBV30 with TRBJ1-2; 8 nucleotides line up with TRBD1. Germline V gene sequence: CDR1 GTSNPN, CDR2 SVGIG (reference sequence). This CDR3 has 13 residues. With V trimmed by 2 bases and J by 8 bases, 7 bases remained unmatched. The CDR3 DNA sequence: TGTGCCTGGAGTACCGCAGGGGGCACGGGCTACACCTTC. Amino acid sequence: CAWSTAGGTGYTF.

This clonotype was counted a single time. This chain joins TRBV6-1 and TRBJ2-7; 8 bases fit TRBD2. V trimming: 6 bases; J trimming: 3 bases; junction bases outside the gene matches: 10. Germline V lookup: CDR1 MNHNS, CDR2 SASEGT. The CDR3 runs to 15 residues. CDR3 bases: TGTGCCAGCAGGAACCCCGGGACTAGGCACTACGAGCAGTACTTC. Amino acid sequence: CASRNPGTRHYEQYF.

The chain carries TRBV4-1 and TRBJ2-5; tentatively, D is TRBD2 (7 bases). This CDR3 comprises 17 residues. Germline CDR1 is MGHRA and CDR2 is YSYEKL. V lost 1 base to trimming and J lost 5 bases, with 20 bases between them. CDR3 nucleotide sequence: TGCGCCAGCAGCCAAGCAAACCTAGGGGGGGGCGGGGAGACCCAGTACTTC. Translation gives CASSQANLGGGGETQYF.

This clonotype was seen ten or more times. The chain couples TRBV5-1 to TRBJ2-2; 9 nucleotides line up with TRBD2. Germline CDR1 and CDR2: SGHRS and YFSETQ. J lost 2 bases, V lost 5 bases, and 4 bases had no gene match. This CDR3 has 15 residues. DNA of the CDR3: TGCGCCAGCAGTAAGGGACTAGCCAACACCGGGGAGCTGTTTTTT. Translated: CASSKGLANTGELFF.

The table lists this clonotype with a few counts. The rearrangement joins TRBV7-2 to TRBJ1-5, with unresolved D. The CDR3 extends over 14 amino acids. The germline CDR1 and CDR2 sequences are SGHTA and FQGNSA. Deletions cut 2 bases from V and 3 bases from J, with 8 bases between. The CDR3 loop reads CASSLRANNQPQHF. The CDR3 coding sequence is TGTGCCAGCAGCTTACGGGCTAACAATCAGCCCCAGCATTTT. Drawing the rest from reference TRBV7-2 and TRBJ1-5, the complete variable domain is GAGVSQSPSNKVTEKGKDVELRCDPISGHTALYWYRQSLGQGLEFLIYFQGNSAPDKSGLPSDRFSAERTGGSVSTLTIQRTQQEDSAVYLCASSLRANNQPQHFGDGTRLSIL.

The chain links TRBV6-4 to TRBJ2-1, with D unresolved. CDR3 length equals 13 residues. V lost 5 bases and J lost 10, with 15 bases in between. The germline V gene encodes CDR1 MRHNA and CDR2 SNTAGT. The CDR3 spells CASSPTEVGEQFF. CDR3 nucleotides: TGTGCCAGCAGTCCCACAGAGGTAGGAGAGCAGTTCTTC.

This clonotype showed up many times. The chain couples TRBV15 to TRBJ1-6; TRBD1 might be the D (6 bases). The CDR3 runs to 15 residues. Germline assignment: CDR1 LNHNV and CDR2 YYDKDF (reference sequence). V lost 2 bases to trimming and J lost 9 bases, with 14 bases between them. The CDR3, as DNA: TGTGCCACCAGCAGACAAGCAGGGGATGCTTCACCCCTCCACTTT. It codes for CATSRQAGDASPLHF. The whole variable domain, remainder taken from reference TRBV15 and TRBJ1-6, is DAMVIQNPRYQVTQFGKPVTLSCSQTLNHNVMYWYQQKSSQAPKLLFHYYDKDFNNEADTPDNFQSRRPNTSFCFLDIRSPGLGDTAMYLCATSRQAGDASPLHFGNGTRLTVT.

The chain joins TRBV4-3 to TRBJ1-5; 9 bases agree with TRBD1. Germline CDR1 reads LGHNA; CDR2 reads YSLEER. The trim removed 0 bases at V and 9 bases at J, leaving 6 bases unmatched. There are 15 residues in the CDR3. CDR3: CASSQDDRGGGPQHF. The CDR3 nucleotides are TGCGCCAGCAGCCAAGATGACAGGGGGGGAGGGCCCCAGCATTTT.

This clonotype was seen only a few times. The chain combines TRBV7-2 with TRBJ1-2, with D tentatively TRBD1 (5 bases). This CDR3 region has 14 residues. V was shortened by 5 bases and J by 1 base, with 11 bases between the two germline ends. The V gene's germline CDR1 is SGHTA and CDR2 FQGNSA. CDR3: CASSRGGGNYGYTF. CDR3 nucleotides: TGTGCCAGCAGCCGCGGGGGGGGTAACTATGGCTACACCTTC. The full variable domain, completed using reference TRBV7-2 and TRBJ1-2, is GAGVSQSPSNKVTEKGKDVELRCDPISGHTALYWYRQSLGQGLEFLIYFQGNSAPDKSGLPSDRFSAERTGGSVSTLTIQRTQQEDSAVYLCASSRGGGNYGYTFGSGTRLTVV.

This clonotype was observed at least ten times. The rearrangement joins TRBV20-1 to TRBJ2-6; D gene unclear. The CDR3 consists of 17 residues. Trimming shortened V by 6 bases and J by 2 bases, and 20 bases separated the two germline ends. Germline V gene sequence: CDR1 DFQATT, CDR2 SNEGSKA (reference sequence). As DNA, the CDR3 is TGCAGTGCGCCTCTTTGGGGAACGGTCCCTGGGGCCAACGTCCTGACTTTC. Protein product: CSAPLWGTVPGANVLTF.

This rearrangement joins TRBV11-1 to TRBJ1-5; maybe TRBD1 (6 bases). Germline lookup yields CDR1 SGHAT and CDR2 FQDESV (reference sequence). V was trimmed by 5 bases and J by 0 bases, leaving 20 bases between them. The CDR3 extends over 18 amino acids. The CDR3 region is CASSKDIAGAYSNQPQHF. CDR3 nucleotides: TGTGCCAGCAGCAAGGACATTGCAGGGGCCTATAGCAATCAGCCCCAGCATTTT. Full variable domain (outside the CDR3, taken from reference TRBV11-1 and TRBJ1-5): EAEVAQSPRYKITEKSQAVAFWCDPISGHATLYWYRQILGQGPELLVQFQDESVVDDSQLPKDRFSAERLKGVDSTLKIQPAELGDSAMYLCASSKDIAGAYSNQPQHFGDGTRLSIL.

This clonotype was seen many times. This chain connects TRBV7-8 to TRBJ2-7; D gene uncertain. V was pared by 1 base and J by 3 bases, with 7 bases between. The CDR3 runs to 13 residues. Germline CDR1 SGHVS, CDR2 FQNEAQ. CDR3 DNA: TGTGCCAGCAGCTTAGTTGTGGTCTACGAGCAGTACTTC. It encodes CASSLVVVYEQYF.

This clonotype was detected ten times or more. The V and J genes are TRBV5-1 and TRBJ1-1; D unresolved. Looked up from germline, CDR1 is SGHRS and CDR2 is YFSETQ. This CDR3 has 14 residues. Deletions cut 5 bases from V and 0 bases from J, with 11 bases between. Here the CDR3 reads CASRTGPLNTEAFF. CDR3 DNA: TGCGCCAGCAGAACCGGGCCACTGAACACTGAAGCTTTCTTT.

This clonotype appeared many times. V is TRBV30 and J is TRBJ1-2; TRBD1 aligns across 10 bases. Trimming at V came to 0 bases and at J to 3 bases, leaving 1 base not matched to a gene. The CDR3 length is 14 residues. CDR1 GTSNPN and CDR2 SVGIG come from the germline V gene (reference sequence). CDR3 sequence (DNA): TGTGCCTGGAGTGTGGGACAGGGGTACTATGGCTACACCTTC. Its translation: CAWSVGQGYYGYTF. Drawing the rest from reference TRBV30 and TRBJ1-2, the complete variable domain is SQTIHQWPATLVQPVGSPLSLECTVEGTSNPNLYWYRQAAGRGLQLLFYSVGIGQISSEVPQNLSASRPQDRQFILSSKKLLLSDSGFYLCAWSVGQGYYGYTFGSGTRLTVV.

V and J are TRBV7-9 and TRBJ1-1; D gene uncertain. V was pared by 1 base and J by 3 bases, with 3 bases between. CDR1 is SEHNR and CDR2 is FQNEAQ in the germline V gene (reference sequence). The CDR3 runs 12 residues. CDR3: CASSLEYTEAFF. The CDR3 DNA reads TGTGCCAGCAGCTTAGAGTACACTGAAGCTTTCTTT. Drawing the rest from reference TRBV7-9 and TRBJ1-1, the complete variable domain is DTGVSQNPRHKITKRGQNVTFRCDPISEHNRLYWYRQTLGQGPEFLTYFQNEAQLEKSRLLSDRFSAERPKGSFSTLEIQRTEQGDSAMYLCASSLEYTEAFFGQGTRLTVV.

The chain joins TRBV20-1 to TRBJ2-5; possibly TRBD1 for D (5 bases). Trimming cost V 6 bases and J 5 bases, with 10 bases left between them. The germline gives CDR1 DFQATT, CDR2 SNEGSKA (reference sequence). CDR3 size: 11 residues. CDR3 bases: TGCAGTGCAACCAAGGGGGAGACCCAGTACTTC. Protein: CSATKGETQYF.

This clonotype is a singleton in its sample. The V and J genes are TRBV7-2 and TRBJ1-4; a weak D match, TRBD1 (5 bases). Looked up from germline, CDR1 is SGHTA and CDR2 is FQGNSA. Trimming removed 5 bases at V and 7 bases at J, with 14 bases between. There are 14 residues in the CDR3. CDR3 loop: CASSPGWGGEKLFF. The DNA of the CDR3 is TGTGCCAGCAGCCCTGGGTGGGGGGGTGAAAAACTGTTTTTT.

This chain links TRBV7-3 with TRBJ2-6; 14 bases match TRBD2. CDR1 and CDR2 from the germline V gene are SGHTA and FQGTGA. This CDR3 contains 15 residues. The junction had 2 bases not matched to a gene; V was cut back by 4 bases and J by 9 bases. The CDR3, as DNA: TGTGCCAGCAGCTCGACTAGCGGGAGGGTCAACGTCCTGACTTTC. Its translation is CASSSTSGRVNVLTF.